This paragraph reports one TCR beta chain. CTLA-4 blockade using ipilimumab, together with focal radiation, was received by patients with chemo-refractory metastatic non-small-cell lung cancer. The sample originates from a study of radiotherapy plus CTLA-4 blockade in lung cancer. Overall study: The study recorded objective responses in roughly 20% of patients and disease control in around 33%.

TCRdb's table, derived via immunoSEQ multiplex PCR, lists solely in-frame clones and lacks some. Seen here are tens of thousands of clones, around 79% observed once, and the top ten hold about 8.5%. The sample was peripheral blood, taken from a patient treated with radiotherapy plus ipilimumab. This clonotype originated in a human donor with non-small cell lung cancer who had a complete response to radiotherapy plus ipilimumab.

CDR3 nucleotides: TGTGCCAGCACCCACGGAGGACAGGGGGCAGGTGAGCAGTTCTTC. This codes for CASTHGGQGAGEQFF. J is TRBJ2-1 and V is TRBV6-6, with 11 nucleotides matching TRBD1. Germline V CDR1 and CDR2: MNHNY, SVGAGI (reference sequence). The CDR3 has 15 residues. V trimming: 7 bases; J trimming: 9 bases; junction bases outside the gene matches: 11.